Here is one TCR beta chain with its context. Its cognate antigen is unknown. This sample's treatment: 10-day PBMC culture with coronavirus spike peptide pools or control peptides (ViraFEST assay). Trimming removed 1 base at V and 7 bases at J, with 16 bases between. Germline CDR1 is SEHNR and CDR2 is FQNEAQ (reference sequence). The CDR3 length is 15 residues. The sample is drawn from a study of vaccination and CD4 T cells after COVID-19. Scientists ran DNA taken from cultured CD4+ T cells through the Oncomine TCR Beta short-read assay for sequencing. TCRdb reanalysed the PCR reads using MiXCR and keeps one entry per CDR3 protein. There are about 20,000 distinct CDR3 sequences in the sample; approximately 50% occur only once, and around a sixth lies in the top ten.

The chain links TRBV7-9 to TRBJ1-2; tentatively, D is TRBD1 (5 bases). The specimen sequenced was CD4+ T cells from blood, cultured in vitro. The origin of this receptor is a human donor who had recovered from COVID-19. The CDR3 is CASSLDDPMGGGYTF. The CDR3 DNA sequence: TGTGCCAGCAGCTTAGACGACCCCATGGGGGGTGGCTACACCTTC.